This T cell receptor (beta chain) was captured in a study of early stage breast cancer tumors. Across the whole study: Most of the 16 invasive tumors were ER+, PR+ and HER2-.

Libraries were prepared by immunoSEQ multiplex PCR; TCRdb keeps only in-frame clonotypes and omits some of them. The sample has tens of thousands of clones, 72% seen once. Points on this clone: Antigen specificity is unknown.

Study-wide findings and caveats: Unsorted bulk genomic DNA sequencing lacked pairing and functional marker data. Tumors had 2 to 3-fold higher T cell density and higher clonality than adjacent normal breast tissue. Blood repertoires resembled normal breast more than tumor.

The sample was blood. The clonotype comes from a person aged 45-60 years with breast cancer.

In DNA, the CDR3 is TGTGCCAGCAGTGACTACGAGCAGTACTTC. Its translation is CASSDYEQYF. This sequence joins TRBV6-4 and TRBJ2-7; D is ambiguous. Trimming left V 1 base short and J 5 bases short, with 0 bases between. This CDR3 contains 10 residues. Germline V CDR1 and CDR2: MRHNA, SNTAGT.